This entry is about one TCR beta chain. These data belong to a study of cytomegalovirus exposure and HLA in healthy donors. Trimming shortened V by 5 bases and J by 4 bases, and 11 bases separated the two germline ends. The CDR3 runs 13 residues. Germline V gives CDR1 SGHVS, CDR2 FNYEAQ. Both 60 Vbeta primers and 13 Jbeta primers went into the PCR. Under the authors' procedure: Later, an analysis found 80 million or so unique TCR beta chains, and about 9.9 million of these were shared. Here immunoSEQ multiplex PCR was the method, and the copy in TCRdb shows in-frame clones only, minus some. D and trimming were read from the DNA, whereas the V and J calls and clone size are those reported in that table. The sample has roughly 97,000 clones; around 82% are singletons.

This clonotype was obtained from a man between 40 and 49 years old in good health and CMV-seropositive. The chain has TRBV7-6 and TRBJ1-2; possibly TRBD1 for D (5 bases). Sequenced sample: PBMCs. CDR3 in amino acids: CASSPGLGYGYTF. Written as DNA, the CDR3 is TGTGCCAGCAGCCCGGGACTAGGCTATGGCTACACCTTC.